This T cell receptor (beta chain) emerged from a study of human thymus T cells. Thymic material originated from resections removed in the course of corrective heart surgery. The donors were infants in Finland with congenital heart defects, otherwise immunologically healthy. Here immunoSEQ multiplex PCR was the method, and the copy in TCRdb shows in-frame clones only, minus some. The table has about 78,000 clones, around 96% seen once; the top ten hold under 0.035%. Study-level results: Use of V and J genes seemed skewed within the thymic and blood repertoires. Related work showed strongly overlapping thymic repertoires across unrelated individuals.

This CDR3 is built from 16 residues. CDR1 is WNHNN, CDR2 SYGVQD, per germline (reference sequence). Trimming shortened V by 0 bases and J by 6 bases, and 15 bases separated the two germline ends. About this clone itself: Antigen specificity is unknown.

The chain joins TRBV10-1 to TRBJ2-1; TRBD2 might be the D (7 bases). Material for sequencing was thymus tissue. This TCR derives from a boy under two years old with a congenital heart defect but otherwise immunologically healthy. CDR3: CASSESRGALGNEQFF. In DNA, the CDR3 is TGCGCCAGCAGTGAGTCACGGGGGGCCTTAGGCAATGAGCAGTTCTTC.